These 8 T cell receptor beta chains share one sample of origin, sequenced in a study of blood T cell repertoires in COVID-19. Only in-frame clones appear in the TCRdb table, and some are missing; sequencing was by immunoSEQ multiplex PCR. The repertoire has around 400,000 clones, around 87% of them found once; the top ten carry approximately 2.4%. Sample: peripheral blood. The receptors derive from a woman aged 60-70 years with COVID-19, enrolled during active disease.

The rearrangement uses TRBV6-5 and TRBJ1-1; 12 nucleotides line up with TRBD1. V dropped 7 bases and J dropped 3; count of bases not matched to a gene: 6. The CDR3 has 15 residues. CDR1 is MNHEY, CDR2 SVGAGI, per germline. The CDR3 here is CASMGQGAGYTEAFF. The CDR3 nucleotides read TGTGCCAGCATGGGACAGGGGGCAGGGTACACTGAAGCTTTCTTT.

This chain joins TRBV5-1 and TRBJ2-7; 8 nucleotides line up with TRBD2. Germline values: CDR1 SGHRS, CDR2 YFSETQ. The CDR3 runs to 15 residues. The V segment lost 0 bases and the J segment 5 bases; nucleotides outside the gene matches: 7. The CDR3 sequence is CASSLAGGARNEQYF. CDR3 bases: TGCGCCAGCAGCTTGGCCGGGGGGGCGCGGAACGAGCAGTACTTC.

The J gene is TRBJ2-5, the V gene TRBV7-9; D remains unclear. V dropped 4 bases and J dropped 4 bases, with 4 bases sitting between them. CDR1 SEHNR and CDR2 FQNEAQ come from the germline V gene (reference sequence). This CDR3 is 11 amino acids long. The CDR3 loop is CASSSVETQYF. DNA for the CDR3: TGTGCCAGCAGCTCAGTAGAGACCCAGTACTTC.

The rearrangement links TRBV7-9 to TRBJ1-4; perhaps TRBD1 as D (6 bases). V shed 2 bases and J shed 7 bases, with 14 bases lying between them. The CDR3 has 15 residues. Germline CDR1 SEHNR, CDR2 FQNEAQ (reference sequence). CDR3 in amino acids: CASSLTGQIGEKLFF. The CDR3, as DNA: TGTGCCAGCAGCTTAACAGGGCAGATCGGTGAAAAACTGTTTTTT.

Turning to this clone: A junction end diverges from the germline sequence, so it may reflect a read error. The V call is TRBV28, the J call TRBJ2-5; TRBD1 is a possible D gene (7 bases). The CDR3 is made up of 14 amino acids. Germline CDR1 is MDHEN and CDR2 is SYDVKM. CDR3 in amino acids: CASRGYWRGETQYF. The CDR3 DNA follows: TGTGCTAGCAGGGGGTACTGGCGGGGAGAGACCCAGTACTTC.

The CDR3 is CASSVSMSTYNEQFF. CDR3 in DNA: TGTGCCAGCAGCGTAAGTATGAGCACCTACAATGAGCAGTTCTTC. The rearrangement uses TRBV5-4 and TRBJ2-1, with no clear D. V dropped 4 bases and J dropped 2 bases, with 13 bases sitting between them. CDR3 length: 15 residues. The germline gives CDR1 SGHNT, CDR2 YYREEE (reference sequence).

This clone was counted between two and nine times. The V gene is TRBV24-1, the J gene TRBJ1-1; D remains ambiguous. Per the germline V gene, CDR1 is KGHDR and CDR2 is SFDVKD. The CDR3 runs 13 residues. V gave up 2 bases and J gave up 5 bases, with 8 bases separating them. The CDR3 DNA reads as TGTGCCACCAGTGATTCATCGGGAACTGAAGCTTTCTTT. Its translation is CATSDSSGTEAFF.

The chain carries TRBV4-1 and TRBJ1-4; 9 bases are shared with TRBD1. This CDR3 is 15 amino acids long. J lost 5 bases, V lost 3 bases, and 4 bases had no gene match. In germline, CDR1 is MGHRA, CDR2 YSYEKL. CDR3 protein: CASSHSGTGNEKLFF. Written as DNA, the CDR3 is TGCGCCAGCAGCCATTCCGGGACAGGGAATGAAAAACTGTTTTTT.